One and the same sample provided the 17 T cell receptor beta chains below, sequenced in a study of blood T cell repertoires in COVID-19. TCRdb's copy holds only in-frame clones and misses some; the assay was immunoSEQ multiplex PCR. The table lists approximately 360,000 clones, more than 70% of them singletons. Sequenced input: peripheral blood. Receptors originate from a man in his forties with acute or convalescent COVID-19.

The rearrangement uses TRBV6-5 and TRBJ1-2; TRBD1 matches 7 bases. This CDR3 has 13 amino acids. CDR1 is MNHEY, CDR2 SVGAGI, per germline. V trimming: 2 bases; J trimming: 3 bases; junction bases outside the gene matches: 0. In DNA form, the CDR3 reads TGTGCCAGCAGTTACGGGACAGACTATGGCTACACCTTC. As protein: CASSYGTDYGYTF.

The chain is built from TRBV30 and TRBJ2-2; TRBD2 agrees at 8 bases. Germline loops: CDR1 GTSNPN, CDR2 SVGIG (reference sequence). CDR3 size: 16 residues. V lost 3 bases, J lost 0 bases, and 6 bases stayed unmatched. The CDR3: CAWRRTSPANTGELFF. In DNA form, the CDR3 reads TGTGCCTGGAGACGGACTAGCCCTGCGAACACCGGGGAGCTGTTTTTT.

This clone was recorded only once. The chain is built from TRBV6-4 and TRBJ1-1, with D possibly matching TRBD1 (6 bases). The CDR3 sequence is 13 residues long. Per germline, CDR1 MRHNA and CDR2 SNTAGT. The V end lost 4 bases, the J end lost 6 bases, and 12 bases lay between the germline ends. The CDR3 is CASSAYAGAEAFF. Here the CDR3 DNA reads TGTGCCAGCAGTGCCTATGCAGGGGCTGAAGCTTTCTTT.

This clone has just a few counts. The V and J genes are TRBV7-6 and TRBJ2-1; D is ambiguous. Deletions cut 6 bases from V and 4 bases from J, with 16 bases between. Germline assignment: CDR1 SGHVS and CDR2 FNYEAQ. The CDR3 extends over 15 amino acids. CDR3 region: CASSLGVAGYNEQFF. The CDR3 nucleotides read TGTGCCAGCAGTCTAGGCGTCGCTGGGTACAATGAGCAGTTCTTC.

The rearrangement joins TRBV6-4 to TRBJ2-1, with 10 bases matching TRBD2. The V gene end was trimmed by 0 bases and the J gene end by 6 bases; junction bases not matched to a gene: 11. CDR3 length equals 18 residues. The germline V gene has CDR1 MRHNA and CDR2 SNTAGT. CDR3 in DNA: TGTGCCAGCAGTGACTCGTTTCGAGCGGGAGGGCCGGGCAATGAGCAGTTCTTC. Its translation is CASSDSFRAGGPGNEQFF.

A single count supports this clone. As DNA, the CDR3 is TGTGCCTGGCGGAGGGTGAACACTGAAGCTTTCTTT. Its translation: CAWRRVNTEAFF. The chain joins TRBV30 to TRBJ1-1; D gene unclear. The CDR3 is 12 amino acids. V was clipped by 5 bases and J by 0 bases, with 7 bases between them. CDR1 is GTSNPN and CDR2 is SVGIG in the germline V gene (reference sequence).

The CDR3 spells CASRTGFRYGYTF. In DNA form, the CDR3 reads TGTGCCAGCAGGACAGGGTTCCGCTATGGCTACACCTTC. The chain uses TRBV12-3 or TRBV12-4 and TRBJ1-2; TRBD1 matches 7 bases. V was pared by 6 bases and J by 4 bases, with 5 bases of the junction left unmatched. The CDR3 is 13 residues long.

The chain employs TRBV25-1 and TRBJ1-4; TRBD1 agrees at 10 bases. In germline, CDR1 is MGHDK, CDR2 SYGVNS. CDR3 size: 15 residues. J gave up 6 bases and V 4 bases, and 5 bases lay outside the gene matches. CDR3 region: CASSGDRGHDEKLFF. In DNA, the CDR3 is TGTGCCAGCAGTGGAGACAGGGGGCATGATGAAAAACTGTTTTTT. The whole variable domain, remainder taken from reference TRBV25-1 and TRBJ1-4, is EADIYQTPRYLVIGTGKKITLECSQTMGHDKMYWYQQDPGMELHLIHYSYGVNSTEKGDLSSESTVSRIRTEHFPLTLESARPSHTSQYLCASSGDRGHDEKLFFGSGTQLSVL.

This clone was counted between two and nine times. The CDR3 here is CASSPTSGGADEQYF. The CDR3 DNA sequence: TGTGCCAGCAGTCCGACTAGCGGGGGGGCCGACGAGCAGTACTTC. The J gene is TRBJ2-7, the V gene TRBV6-2 or TRBV6-3; 14 positions agree with TRBD2. Unmatched junction bases numbered 5, after V lost 5 bases and J lost 5 bases. The CDR3 has 15 amino acids. Germline lookup yields CDR1 MNHEY and CDR2 SVGEGT.

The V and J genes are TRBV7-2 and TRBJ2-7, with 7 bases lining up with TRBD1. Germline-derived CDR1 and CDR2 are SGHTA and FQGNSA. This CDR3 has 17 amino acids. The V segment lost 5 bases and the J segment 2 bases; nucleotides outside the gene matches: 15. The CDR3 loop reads CASSTSPGQWDTYEQYF. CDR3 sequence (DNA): TGTGCCAGCAGCACATCCCCGGGACAGTGGGACACCTACGAGCAGTACTTC.

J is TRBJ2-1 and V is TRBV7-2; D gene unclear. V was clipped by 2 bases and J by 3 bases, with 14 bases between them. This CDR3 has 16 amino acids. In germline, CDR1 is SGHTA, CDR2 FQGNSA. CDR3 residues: CASSLTRPLLYNEQFF. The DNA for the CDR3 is TGTGCCAGCAGCTTAACTCGCCCTCTACTCTACAATGAGCAGTTCTTC.

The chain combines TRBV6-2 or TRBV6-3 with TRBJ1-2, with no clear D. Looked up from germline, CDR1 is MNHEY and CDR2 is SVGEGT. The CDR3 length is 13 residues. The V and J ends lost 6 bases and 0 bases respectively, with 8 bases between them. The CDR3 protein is CASSRSANYGYTF. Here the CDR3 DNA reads TGTGCCAGCAGCAGATCAGCTAACTATGGCTACACCTTC.

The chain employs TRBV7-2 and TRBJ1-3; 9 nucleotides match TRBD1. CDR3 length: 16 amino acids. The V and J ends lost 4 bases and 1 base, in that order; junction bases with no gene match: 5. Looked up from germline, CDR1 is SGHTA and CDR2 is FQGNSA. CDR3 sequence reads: CASSSWDRASGNTIYF. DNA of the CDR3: TGTGCCAGCAGCTCCTGGGACAGGGCGTCTGGAAACACCATATATTTT.

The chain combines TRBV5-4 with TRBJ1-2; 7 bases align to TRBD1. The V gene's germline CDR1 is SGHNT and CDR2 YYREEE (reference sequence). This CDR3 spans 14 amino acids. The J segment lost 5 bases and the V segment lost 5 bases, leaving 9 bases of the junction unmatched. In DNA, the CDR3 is TGTGCCAGCAGACGTATGGACAGGAGTTATGGCTACACCTTC. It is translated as CASRRMDRSYGYTF.

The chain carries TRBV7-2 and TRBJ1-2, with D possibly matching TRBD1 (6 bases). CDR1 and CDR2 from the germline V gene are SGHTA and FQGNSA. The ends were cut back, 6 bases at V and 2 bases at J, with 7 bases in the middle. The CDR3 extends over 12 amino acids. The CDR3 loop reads CASRDSNYGYTF. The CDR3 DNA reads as TGTGCCAGCAGGGACAGCAACTATGGCTACACCTTC.

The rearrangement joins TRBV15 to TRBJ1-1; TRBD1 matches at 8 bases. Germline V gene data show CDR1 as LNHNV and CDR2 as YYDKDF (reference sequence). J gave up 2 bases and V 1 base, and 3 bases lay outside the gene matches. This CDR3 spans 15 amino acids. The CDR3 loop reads CATSRVTGGNTEAFF. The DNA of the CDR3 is TGTGCCACCAGCAGAGTTACAGGGGGAAACACTGAAGCTTTCTTT.

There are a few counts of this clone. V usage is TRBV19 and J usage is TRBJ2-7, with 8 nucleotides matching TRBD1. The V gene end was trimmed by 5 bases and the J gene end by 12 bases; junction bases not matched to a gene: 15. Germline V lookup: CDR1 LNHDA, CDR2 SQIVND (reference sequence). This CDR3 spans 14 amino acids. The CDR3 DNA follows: TGTGCCAGTAGTCCTCAGGGGACAGGAATGAGAAGGTACTTC. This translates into CASSPQGTGMRRYF.